This T cell receptor (beta chain) was profiled in a study of type 1 regulatory T cells (dated by TCRdb to the early 2020s). A note on the overall study: An in vitro protocol by which a Tr1-enriched, alloantigen-specific CD4 T cell product named T-allo10 was generated was characterized in the study. T-allo10 was being tested clinically in patients with hematological malignancies who were undergoing allogeneic hematopoietic stem cell transplantation.

T-allo10 cells derived from donors were reported to be host alloantigen-specific and anergic, and to suppress in an alloantigen-specific manner. As concerns this clonotype: Its antigen is not yet known. There are no base qualities to consult, and no much larger clone falls within one base.

The listed sequencing device is Illumina MiSeq. TCRdb passed the public sequencing reads through fastp at Q25 and MiXCR, retaining productive beta sequences. Every entry covers one CDR3 protein and lists the most common genes and DNA from its rows. For this sample there are around 69,000 distinct CDR3 sequences; about 69% appear just once. The ten biggest clones cover 7.6% of the sample. The CDR3 measures 17 amino acids from cysteine to phenylalanine. The kept DNA is CDR3 alone, 51 bases in frame from the first base. Trimming removed 3 bases from V and 3 bases from J, leaving 20 bases between the germline ends. As encoded in the germline V gene, CDR1 is SGHNT while CDR2 is YENEEA.

The sequence was obtained from a human donor in good health. This receptor chain uses TRBV11-3 and TRBJ1-1; the D gene identity is not certain. The sequenced sample was cultured T cells, either the whole culture or a sorted T cell fraction (not recorded which). The cell subset or site label here, explained by the study, means: Tr1-enriched cell product generated in vitro against host alloantigens. The DNA sequence follows: TGTGCCAGCAGCTTCGGTCGCAGCGCAGGAATCGACACTGAAGCTTTCTTT. Its translation reads: CASSFGRSAGIDTEAFF.